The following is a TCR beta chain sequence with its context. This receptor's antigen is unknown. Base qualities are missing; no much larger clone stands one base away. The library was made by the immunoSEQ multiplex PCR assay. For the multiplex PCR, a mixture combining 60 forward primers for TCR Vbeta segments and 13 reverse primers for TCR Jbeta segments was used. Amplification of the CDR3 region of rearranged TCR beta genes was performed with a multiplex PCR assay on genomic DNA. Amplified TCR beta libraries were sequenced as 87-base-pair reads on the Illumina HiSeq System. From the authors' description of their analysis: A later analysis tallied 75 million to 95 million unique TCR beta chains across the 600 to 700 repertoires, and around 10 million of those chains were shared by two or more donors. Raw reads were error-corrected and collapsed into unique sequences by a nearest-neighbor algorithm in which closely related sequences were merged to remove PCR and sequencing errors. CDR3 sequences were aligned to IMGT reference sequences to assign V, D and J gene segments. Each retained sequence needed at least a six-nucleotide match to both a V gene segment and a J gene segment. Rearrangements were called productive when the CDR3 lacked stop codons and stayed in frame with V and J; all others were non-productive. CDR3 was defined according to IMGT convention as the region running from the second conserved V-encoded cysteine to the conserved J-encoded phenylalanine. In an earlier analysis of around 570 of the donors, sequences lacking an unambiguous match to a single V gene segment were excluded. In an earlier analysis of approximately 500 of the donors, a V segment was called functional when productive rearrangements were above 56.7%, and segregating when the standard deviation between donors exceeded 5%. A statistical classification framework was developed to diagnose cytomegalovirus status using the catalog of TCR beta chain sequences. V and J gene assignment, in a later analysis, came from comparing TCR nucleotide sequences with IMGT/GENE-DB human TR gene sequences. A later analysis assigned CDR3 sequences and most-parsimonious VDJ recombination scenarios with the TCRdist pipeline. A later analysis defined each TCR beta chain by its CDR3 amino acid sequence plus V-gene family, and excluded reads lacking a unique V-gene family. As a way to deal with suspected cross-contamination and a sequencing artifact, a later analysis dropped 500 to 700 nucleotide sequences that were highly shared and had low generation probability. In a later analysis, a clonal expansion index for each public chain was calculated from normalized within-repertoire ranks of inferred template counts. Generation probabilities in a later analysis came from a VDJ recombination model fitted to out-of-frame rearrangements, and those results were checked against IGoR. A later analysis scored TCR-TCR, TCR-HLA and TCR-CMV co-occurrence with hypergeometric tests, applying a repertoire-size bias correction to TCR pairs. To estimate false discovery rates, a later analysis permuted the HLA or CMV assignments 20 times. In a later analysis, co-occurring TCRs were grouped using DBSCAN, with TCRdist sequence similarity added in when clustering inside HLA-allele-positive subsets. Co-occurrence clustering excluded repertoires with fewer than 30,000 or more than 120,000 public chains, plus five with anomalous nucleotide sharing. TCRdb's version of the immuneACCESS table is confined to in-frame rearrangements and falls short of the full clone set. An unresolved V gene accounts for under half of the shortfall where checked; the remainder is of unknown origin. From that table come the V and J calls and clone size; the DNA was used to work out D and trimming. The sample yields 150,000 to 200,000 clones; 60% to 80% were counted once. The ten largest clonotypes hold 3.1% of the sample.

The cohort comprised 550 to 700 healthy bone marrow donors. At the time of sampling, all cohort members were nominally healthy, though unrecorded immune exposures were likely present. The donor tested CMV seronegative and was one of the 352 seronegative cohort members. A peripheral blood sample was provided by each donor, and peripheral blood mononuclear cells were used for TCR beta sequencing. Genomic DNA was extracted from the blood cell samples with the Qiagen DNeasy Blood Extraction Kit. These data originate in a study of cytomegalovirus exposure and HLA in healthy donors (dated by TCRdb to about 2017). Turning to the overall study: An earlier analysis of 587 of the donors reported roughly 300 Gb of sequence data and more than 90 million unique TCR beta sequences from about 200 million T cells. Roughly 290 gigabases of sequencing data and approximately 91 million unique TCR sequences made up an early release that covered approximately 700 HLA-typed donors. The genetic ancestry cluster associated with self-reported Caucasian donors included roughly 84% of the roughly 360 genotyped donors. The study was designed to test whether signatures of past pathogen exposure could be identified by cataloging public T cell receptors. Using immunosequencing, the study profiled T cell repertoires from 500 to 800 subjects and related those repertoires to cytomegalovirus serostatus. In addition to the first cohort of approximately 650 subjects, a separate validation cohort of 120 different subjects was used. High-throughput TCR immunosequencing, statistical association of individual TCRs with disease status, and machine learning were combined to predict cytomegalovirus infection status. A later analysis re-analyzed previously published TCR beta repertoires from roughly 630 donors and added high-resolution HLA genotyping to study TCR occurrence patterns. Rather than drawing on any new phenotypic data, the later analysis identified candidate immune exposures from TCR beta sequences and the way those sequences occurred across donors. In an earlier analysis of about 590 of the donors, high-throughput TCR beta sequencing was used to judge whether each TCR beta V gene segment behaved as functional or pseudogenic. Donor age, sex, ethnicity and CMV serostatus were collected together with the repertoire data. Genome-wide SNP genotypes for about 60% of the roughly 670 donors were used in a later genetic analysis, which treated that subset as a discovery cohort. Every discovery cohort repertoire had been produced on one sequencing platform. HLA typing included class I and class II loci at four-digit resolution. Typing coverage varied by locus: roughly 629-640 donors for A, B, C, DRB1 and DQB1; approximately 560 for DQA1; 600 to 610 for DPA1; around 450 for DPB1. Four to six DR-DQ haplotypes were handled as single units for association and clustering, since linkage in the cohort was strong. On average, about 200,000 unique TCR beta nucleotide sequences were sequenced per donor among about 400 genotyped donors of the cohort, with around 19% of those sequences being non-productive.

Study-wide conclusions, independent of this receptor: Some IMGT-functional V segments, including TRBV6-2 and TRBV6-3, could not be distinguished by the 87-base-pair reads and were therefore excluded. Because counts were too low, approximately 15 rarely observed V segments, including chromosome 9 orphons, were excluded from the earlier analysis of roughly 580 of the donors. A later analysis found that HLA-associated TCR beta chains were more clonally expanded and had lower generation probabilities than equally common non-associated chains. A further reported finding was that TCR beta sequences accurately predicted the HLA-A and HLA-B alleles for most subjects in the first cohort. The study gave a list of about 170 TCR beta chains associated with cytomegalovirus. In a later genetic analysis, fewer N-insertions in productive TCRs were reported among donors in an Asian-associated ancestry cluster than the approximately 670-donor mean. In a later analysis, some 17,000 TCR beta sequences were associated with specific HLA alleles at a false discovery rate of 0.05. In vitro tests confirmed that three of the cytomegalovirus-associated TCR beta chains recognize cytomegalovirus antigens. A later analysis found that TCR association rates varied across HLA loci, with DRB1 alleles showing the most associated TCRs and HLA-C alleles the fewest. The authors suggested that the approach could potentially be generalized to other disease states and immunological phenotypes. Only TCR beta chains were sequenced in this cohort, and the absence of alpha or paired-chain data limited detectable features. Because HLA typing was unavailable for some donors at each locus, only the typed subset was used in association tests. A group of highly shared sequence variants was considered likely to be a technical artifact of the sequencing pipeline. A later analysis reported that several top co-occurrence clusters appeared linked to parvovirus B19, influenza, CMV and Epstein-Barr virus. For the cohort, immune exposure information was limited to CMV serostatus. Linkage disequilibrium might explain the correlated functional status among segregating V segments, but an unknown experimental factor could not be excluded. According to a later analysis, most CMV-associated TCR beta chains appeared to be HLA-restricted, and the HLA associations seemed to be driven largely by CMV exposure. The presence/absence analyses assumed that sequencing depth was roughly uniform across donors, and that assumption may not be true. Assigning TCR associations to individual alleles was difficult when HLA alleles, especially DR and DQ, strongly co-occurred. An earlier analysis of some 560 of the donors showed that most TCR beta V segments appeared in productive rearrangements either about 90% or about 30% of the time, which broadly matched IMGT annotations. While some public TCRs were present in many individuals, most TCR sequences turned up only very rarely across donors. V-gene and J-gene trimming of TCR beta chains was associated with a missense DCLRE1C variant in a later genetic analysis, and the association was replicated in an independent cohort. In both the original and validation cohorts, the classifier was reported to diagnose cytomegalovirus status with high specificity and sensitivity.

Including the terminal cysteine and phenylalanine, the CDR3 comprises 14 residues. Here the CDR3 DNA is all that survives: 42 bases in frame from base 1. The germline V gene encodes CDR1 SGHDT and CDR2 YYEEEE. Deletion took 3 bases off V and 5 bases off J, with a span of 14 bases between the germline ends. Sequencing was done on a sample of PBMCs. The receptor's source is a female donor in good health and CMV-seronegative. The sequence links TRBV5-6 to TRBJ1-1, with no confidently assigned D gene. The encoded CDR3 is CASSSPYFGTEAFF. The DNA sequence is TGTGCCAGCAGCTCACCTTATTTCGGGACTGAAGCTTTCTTT.